This entry concerns a single TCR beta chain. The antigen is not known. The sample comes from a study of cytomegalovirus exposure and HLA in healthy donors. The V end lost 4 bases, the J end lost 5 bases, and 24 bases lay between the germline ends. The V gene's germline CDR1 is SGHNT and CDR2 YYREEE (reference sequence). The CDR3 totals 17 residues. Study observations and caveats: TCR association rates varied by HLA locus in a later analysis, with DRB1 highest and HLA-C lowest.

This PCR relied on a set of 60 Vbeta primers and 13 Jbeta primers. TCRdb's table, derived via immunoSEQ multiplex PCR, lists solely in-frame clones and lacks some. The sample has approximately 150,000 clones, 80% to 90% seen once. The sequence was collected from a girl aged 10-17 years in good health and CMV-seropositive. The chain recombines TRBV5-4 with TRBJ2-5; D possibly corresponds to TRBD2 (6 bases). Sequencing was carried out using PBMCs. The CDR3 is CASSPGTGRTWEETQYF. The DNA for the CDR3 is TGTGCCAGCAGCCCCGGGACTGGACGTACGTGGGAGGAGACCCAGTACTTC.